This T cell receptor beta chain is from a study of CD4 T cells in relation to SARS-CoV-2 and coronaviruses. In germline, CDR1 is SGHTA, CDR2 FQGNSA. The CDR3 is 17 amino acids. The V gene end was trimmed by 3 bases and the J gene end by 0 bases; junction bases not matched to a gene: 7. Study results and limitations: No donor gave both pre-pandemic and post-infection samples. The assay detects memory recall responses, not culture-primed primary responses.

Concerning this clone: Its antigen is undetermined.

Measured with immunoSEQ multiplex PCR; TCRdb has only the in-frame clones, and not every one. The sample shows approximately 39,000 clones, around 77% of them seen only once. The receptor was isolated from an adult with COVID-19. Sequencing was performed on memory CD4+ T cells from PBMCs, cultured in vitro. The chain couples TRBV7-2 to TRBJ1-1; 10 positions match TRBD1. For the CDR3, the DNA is TGTGCCAGCAGCTTCTCGGTGACAGGGGGCATGAACACTGAAGCTTTCTTT. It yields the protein CASSFSVTGGMNTEAFF.